Below are 22 T cell receptor beta chains sequenced from a single sample in a study of early T cells in non-severe SARS-CoV-2 infection. TCRdb reprocessed the 5' RACE reads with MiXCR, giving one entry per CDR3 protein. The sample has about 22,000 distinct CDR3 sequences, 3.6% seen once; the top ten hold less than 7%. The sequencing sample was made of whole blood. The receptors here all came from an adult who was a healthcare worker with PCR-confirmed SARS-CoV-2 infection or an uninfected control (not recorded which).

This clonotype was detected only a few times. The chain combines TRBV9 with TRBJ2-5; D may be TRBD2 (5 bases). This CDR3 has 15 residues. V gave up 0 bases and J gave up 4 bases, with 13 bases separating them. Germline V CDR1 and CDR2: SGDLS, YYNGEE. This CDR3 is CASSVDTGIGETQYF. The CDR3 DNA sequence: TGTGCCAGCAGCGTAGATACGGGGATTGGAGAGACCCAGTACTTC.

By sample share, this clonotype is medium-sized (0.01 to 0.1%). The gene calls are TRBV5-6 and TRBJ1-5; D is uncertain. The CDR3 is 12 amino acids. V gave up 3 bases and J gave up 5 bases, with 6 bases separating them. Germline V lookup: CDR1 SGHDT, CDR2 YYEEEE. The CDR3 nucleotides are TGTGCCAGCAGCTCGGGTTATCAGCCCCAGCATTTT. Residues: CASSSGYQPQHF.

Many counts were recorded for this clonotype. The V call is TRBV9, the J call TRBJ1-6; D is ambiguous. Germline CDR1 is SGDLS and CDR2 is YYNGEE. CDR3 length: 17 amino acids. The ends were cut back, 4 bases at V and 1 base at J, with 15 bases in the middle. The CDR3: CASSPKGRVSYNSPLHF. The CDR3 DNA reads as TGTGCCAGCAGCCCAAAAGGACGGGTTTCCTATAATTCACCCCTCCACTTT. The entire variable domain, with the rest obtained from reference TRBV9 and TRBJ1-6, is as follows: DSGVTQTPKHLITATGQRVTLRCSPRSGDLSVYWYQQSLDQGLQFLIQYYNGEERAKGNILERFSAQQFPDLHSELNLSSLELGDSALYFCASSPKGRVSYNSPLHFGNGTRLTVT.

This clonotype was observed at least ten times. The J gene is TRBJ2-7, the V gene TRBV12-3 or TRBV12-4; D uncertain. The length of the CDR3 is 11 residues. Trimming took off 4 bases at V and 7 bases at J, with 8 bases between the two ends. CDR3 DNA: TGTGCCAGCAGTTATTATAGGGAGCAGTACTTC. Protein: CASSYYREQYF.

In its sample, this clonotype was seen many times. The chain carries TRBV13 and TRBJ2-5; 9 bases are shared with TRBD2. Trimming took 5 bases from V and 5 from J; bases not matched to a gene: 6. This CDR3 region has 14 residues. The germline CDR1 and CDR2 sequences are PRHDT and FYEKMQ (reference sequence). The CDR3 loop is CASSMRGGAETQYF. The CDR3 DNA is TGTGCCAGCAGCATGCGCGGGGGGGCGGAGACCCAGTACTTC.

There are a few counts of this clonotype. V usage is TRBV29-1 and J usage is TRBJ2-7; the D call may be TRBD1 or TRBD2 (5 bases each). Germline loops: CDR1 SQVTM, CDR2 ANQGSEA. The germline V and J ends were trimmed by 1 base and 3 bases, with 13 bases remaining between them. The CDR3 extends over 14 amino acids. The CDR3 is CSVEVGTDYYEQYF. Written as DNA, the CDR3 is TGCAGCGTTGAAGTAGGGACCGATTACTACGAGCAGTACTTC.

In its sample, this clonotype was seen many times. The rearrangement joins TRBV7-2 to TRBJ1-6; TRBD1 is a possible D gene (6 bases). Germline-derived CDR1 and CDR2 are SGHTA and FQGNSA. The CDR3 runs to 14 residues. The V and J ends lost 3 bases and 7 bases respectively, with 10 bases between them. Here the CDR3 reads CASSLGGQNSPLHF. CDR3 DNA sequence: TGTGCCAGCAGCTTGGGGGGGCAAAATTCACCCCTCCACTTT.

There are many counts of this clonotype. The chain is built from TRBV19 and TRBJ1-2; 9 bases line up with TRBD1. In germline, CDR1 is LNHDA, CDR2 SQIVND (reference sequence). After removal of 4 bases from V and 7 bases from J, the junction contained 10 bases not matched to a gene. The CDR3 has 15 amino acids. The CDR3 protein is CASSSRQGVIPGYTF. The CDR3 nucleotides read TGTGCCAGTAGTAGCCGACAGGGGGTCATCCCTGGCTACACCTTC.

This clonotype was observed at least ten times. The V call is TRBV5-6, the J call TRBJ2-7; D remains unclear. This CDR3 spans 16 amino acids. Deletions cut 4 bases from V and 4 bases from J, with 21 bases between. Germline CDR1 SGHDT, CDR2 YYEEEE. CDR3 sequence: CASSLKRTRKPYEQYF. The CDR3 nucleotides read TGTGCCAGCAGCCTGAAACGAACAAGAAAGCCTTACGAGCAGTACTTC. Using reference TRBV5-6 and TRBJ2-7 for the parts outside the CDR3, the full variable domain is DAGVTQSPTHLIKTRGQQVTLRCSPKSGHDTVSWYQQALGQGPQFIFQYYEEEERQRGNFPDRFSGHQFPNYSSELNVNALLLGDSALYLCASSLKRTRKPYEQYFGPGTRLTVT.

Ten or more counts support this clonotype. This chain uses TRBV7-9 with TRBJ2-1; 11 bases are shared with TRBD2. Germline loops: CDR1 SEHNR, CDR2 FQNEAQ (reference sequence). After removal of 6 bases from V and 0 bases from J, the junction contained 1 base not matched to a gene. The CDR3 has 15 residues. CDR3 in DNA: TGTGCCAGCAGTACTAGCGGGGGCTCCTACAATGAGCAGTTCTTC. It specifies CASSTSGGSYNEQFF.

This clonotype was observed at least ten times. The chain joins TRBV6-5 to TRBJ1-3, with unresolved D. The germline V gene has CDR1 MNHEY and CDR2 SVGAGI. The CDR3 totals 15 residues. V lost 0 bases and J 0 bases, leaving 6 bases between the germline ends. CDR3 sequence: CASSYSTSSGNTIYF. CDR3 coding DNA: TGTGCCAGCAGTTACTCTACGAGCTCTGGAAACACCATATATTTT.

This clonotype was seen repeatedly, ten times or more. This chain connects TRBV30 to TRBJ2-7; D unresolved. The V end was cut by 5 bases, the J end by 0 bases, with 11 bases between. This CDR3 is 13 amino acids long. Germline V lookup: CDR1 GTSNPN, CDR2 SVGIG (reference sequence). The CDR3 spells CAWGVDHSYEQYF. The CDR3 region has the DNA TGTGCCTGGGGGGTAGACCACTCCTACGAGCAGTACTTC.

This CDR3 is CSARGDGEYYGYTF. The CDR3 nucleotides read TGCAGTGCTAGAGGGGACGGCGAGTACTATGGCTACACCTTC. The rearrangement links TRBV20-1 to TRBJ1-2, with TRBD1 as a possible D gene (5 bases). This CDR3 comprises 14 residues. V was shortened by 1 base and J by 3 bases, with 12 bases between the two germline ends. Per the germline V gene, CDR1 is DFQATT and CDR2 is SNEGSKA (reference sequence).

This clonotype has a count of ten or more. The chain couples TRBV10-2 to TRBJ2-7; no definite D call. CDR1 is WSHSY and CDR2 is SAAADI in the germline V gene. The CDR3 length is 15 residues. The germline V and J ends were trimmed by 6 bases and 0 bases, with 15 bases remaining between them. CDR3 protein: CASRTGSSSSYEQYF. The CDR3 DNA is TGCGCCAGCAGAACCGGGTCCTCGAGCTCCTACGAGCAGTACTTC.

This clonotype was seen repeatedly, ten times or more. The J gene is TRBJ2-7, the V gene TRBV7-6, with TRBD2 as a possible D gene (6 bases). The ends were cut back, 5 bases at V and 7 bases at J, with 9 bases in the middle. In germline, CDR1 is SGHVS, CDR2 FNYEAQ. The CDR3 consists of 11 residues. The CDR3 protein is CASSRGGEQYF. As DNA, the CDR3 is TGTGCCAGCAGCCGAGGAGGGGAGCAGTACTTC. Full variable domain (outside the CDR3, taken from reference TRBV7-6 and TRBJ2-7): GAGVSQSPRYKVTKRGQDVALRCDPISGHVSLYWYRQALGQGPEFLTYFNYEAQQDKSGLPNDRFSAERPEGSISTLTIQRTEQRDSAMYRCASSRGGEQYFGPGTRLTVT.

This clonotype was observed many times. The chain couples TRBV7-2 to TRBJ1-5; D is undetermined. The length of the CDR3 is 15 residues. V lost 4 bases and J 0 bases, leaving 10 bases between the germline ends. CDR1 and CDR2 (germline): SGHTA, FQGNSA. The CDR3 loop reads CASSSQLYSNQPQHF. The CDR3 nucleotides read TGTGCCAGCAGCTCACAGCTTTATAGCAATCAGCCCCAGCATTTT.

J is TRBJ2-3 and V is TRBV7-6; D perhaps matches TRBD2 (7 bases). The CDR3 runs to 14 residues. Trimming took 3 bases from V and 9 from J, leaving 16 bases between them. The germline CDR1 and CDR2 sequences are SGHVS and FNYEAQ. This chain's CDR3 is CASSLGGLLRTQYF. The CDR3 coding sequence is TGTGCCAGCAGCTTGGGGGGGCTCCTAAGAACGCAGTATTTT.

This clonotype has a count of ten or more. The J gene is TRBJ2-3, the V gene TRBV11-2; 7 bases match TRBD2. V shed 5 bases, J shed 0 bases, and the junction held 5 bases outside the gene matches. The germline gives CDR1 SGHAT, CDR2 FQNNGV. The CDR3 totals 15 residues. CDR3 sequence: CASSLGLGSTDTQYF. Written as DNA, the CDR3 is TGTGCCAGCAGCCTAGGACTAGGTAGCACAGATACGCAGTATTTT.

This clonotype was recorded many times. The rearrangement joins TRBV28 to TRBJ2-3; 8 positions agree with TRBD2. CDR3 length: 15 residues. Looked up from germline, CDR1 is MDHEN and CDR2 is SYDVKM. Unmatched junction bases numbered 12, after V lost 10 bases and J lost 3 bases. In DNA, the CDR3 is TGTGCCATCCTTCAACCGTCGGGAGGGACAGATACGCAGTATTTT. Residues: CAILQPSGGTDTQYF.

This clonotype showed up many times. The chain carries TRBV29-1 and TRBJ2-1; TRBD2 agrees at 11 bases. The CDR3 is 12 amino acids. CDR1 and CDR2 from the germline V gene are SQVTM and ANQGSEA. V dropped 6 bases and J dropped 9; count of bases not matched to a gene: 4. CDR3 DNA sequence: TGCAGCGTGGAGACTAGCGGGGTTGAGCAGTTCTTC. Its translation is CSVETSGVEQFF.

With respect to this clonotype: Just one base apart from a much larger clone, this may be a read error. This CDR3 is missing its conserved last phenylalanine or tryptophan, likely due to a read error. The chain links TRBV25-1 to TRBJ2-7, with a possible D match to TRBD2 (6 bases). Trimming pared 3 bases from V and 3 bases from J, leaving 21 bases between. Germline lookup yields CDR1 MGHDK and CDR2 SYGVNS. This CDR3 has 17 residues. Here the CDR3 DNA reads TGTGCCAGCAGTGACGTTTCATTTCGGGACTCCCGCTACGAGCAGTACCTC. Residues: CASSDVSFRDSRYEQYL.

This clonotype is medium-sized. An end of the junction differs from the germline gene, which may be a read error. This chain connects TRBV12-3 or TRBV12-4 to TRBJ2-7, with no clear D. The CDR3 has 14 residues. The CDR3 nucleotides are TGTGCCAGCAGTCCGACGGGCCCGAACCCGTCTTGTACCTTC. This gives the protein CASSPTGPNPSCTF.